This TCR beta chain is drawn from a study of blood T cell repertoires in COVID-19. The overall study: Samples taken during acute and convalescent COVID-19 were collected in the United States, Italy and Spain. The analysed material was cDNA or gDNA that came from T cells, B-cell-depleted T cells, or PBMCs.

Trimming pared 0 bases from V and 3 bases from J, leaving 7 bases between. CDR1 SGHTS and CDR2 YDEGEE come from the germline V gene. There are 13 residues in the CDR3. Authors' data handling: Nucleated cell number was recorded as an estimate derived from reference gene primer amplification. The data were produced by immunoSEQ multiplex PCR, yet TCRdb's version contains in-frame clones alone and is incomplete. Clone size and V and J calls were adopted from that table, with D and trimming inferred from the DNA. Here the sample spans about 280,000 clones, roughly 87% being singletons. This sequence was found in a woman aged 45 to 65 who had recovered from COVID-19. The chain carries TRBV5-8 and TRBJ2-7, with D perhaps TRBD1 (6 bases). The sequenced sample consisted of peripheral blood. CDR3 loop: CASSLVQGYEQYF. The DNA for the CDR3 is TGTGCCAGCAGCTTGGTACAGGGCTACGAGCAGTACTTC.